This entry concerns a single T cell receptor (beta chain). Antigen: not known. The CDR3 consists of 18 residues. The germline V gene has CDR1 WNHNN and CDR2 SYGVQD (reference sequence). With UMI labels, 5' RACE was used to prepare the TRB cDNA libraries. TCRdb re-called the 5' RACE reads, yielding one record per CDR3 amino acid sequence without DNA. The sample has 130,000 to 150,000 distinct CDR3 sequences, and its top ten clones hold roughly 0.28%. This sample was included in a study of CXCR3-negative and CXCR3-positive naive CD8 T cells. Study information: The TRB read total, some 130 million, broke down to about 1.5 +/- 0.3 million reads per library. Study-level findings and limits: Comparison of naive cells showed more hydrophobic TRB CDR3s in CXCR3-positive than in CXCR3-negative naive cells.

The sample taken for sequencing was naive CXCR3+ CD8+ T cells from blood. Subset: CD45RO-CCR7+CD27+CD95- naive CD8+ T cells expressing CXCR3 (TNR3+). The chain carries TRBV10-1 and TRBJ2-2; no DNA is available, so the TRBD2 call from TCRdb remains unchecked. The TCR was taken from a human donor in good health. Some clones in this sample may be carry-over from other donors' samples. The CDR3 region is CASSDLPYSGANTGELFF.